The present T cell receptor (beta chain) was sequenced within a study of blood T cell repertoires in COVID-19. The method was immunoSEQ multiplex PCR; TCRdb's version includes in-frame clones alone and lacks a portion of them. Among 150,000 or so clones, roughly four fifths were seen once, and the ten largest hold about 15%. CDR1 and CDR2 (germline): MGHRA, YSYEKL. This CDR3 is 15 amino acids long. V was clipped by 2 bases and J by 3 bases, with 13 bases between them. This sequence originates from a human donor with acute or convalescent COVID-19. The donor label of this sample is uncertain. Source material: peripheral blood. The V and J genes are TRBV4-1 and TRBJ1-1, with no clear D. CDR3 residues: CASSQTPLADTEAFF. The CDR3 region has the DNA TGCGCCAGCAGCCAAACCCCTTTGGCGGACACTGAAGCTTTCTTT.